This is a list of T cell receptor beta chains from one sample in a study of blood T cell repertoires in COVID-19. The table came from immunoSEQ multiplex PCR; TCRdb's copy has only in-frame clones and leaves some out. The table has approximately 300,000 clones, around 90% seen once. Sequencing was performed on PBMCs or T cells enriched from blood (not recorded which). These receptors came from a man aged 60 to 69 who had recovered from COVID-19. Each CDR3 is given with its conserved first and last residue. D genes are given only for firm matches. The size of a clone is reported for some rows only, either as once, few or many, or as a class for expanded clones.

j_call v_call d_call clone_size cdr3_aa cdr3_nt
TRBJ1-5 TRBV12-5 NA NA CASGLVQGPNQPQHF TGTGCTAGTGGTTTGGTACAGGGACCCAATCAGCCCCAGCATTTT
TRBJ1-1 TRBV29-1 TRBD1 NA CSVEKPRGGAGPGSTEAFF TGCAGCGTTGAAAAACCCCGAGGGGGCGCGGGTCCGGGGAGCACTGAAGCTTTCTTT
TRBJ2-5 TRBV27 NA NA CASSLQETQYF TGTGCCAGCAGTCTCCAAGAGACCCAGTACTTC
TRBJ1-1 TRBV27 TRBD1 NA CASRWTGSLGTEAFF TGTGCCAGCAGGTGGACAGGTTCCTTGGGCACTGAAGCTTTCTTT
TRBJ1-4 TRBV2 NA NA CASRPRRGEGEKLFF TGTGCCAGCAGACCCCGGCGGGGGGAAGGAGAAAAACTGTTTTTT
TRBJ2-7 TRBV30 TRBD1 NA CAWSWTGSYEQYF TGTGCCTGGAGTTGGACAGGGTCCTACGAGCAGTACTTC
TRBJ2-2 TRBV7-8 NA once CASSQSGNTGELFF TGTGCCAGCAGTCAGTCAGGAAACACCGGGGAGCTGTTTTTT
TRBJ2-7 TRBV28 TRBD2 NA CARISGRSIDEQYF TGTGCCAGGATTAGCGGGAGAAGTATCGACGAGCAGTACTTC
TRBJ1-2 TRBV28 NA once CASSLGGGPNYGYTF TGTGCCAGCAGTTTAGGGGGGGGACCTAACTATGGCTACACCTTC
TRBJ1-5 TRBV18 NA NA CASSPGGVRNQPQHF TGTGCCAGCTCACCAGGGGGGGTGCGCAATCAGCCCCAGCATTTT
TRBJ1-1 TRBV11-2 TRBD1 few CASSLGQGEGNTEAFF TGTGCCAGCAGCCTGGGACAGGGTGAGGGGAACACTGAAGCTTTCTTT
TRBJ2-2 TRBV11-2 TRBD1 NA CARQGANTGELFF TGTGCCAGACAGGGGGCGAACACCGGGGAGCTGTTTTTT
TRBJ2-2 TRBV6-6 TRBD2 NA CATGTSGSFTGELFF TGTGCCACCGGGACTAGCGGGAGTTTTACCGGGGAGCTGTTTTTT
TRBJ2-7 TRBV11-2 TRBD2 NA CASSPEGLVNYEQYF TGTGCCAGCAGCCCCGAGGGACTAGTAAATTACGAGCAGTACTTC
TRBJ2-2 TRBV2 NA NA CASSVYGELFF TGTGCCAGCAGTGTATACGGGGAGCTGTTTTTT
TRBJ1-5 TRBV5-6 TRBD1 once CASSLARGLSNSNQPQHF TGTGCCAGCAGCTTGGCCAGGGGGCTCTCTAATAGCAATCAGCCCCAGCATTTT
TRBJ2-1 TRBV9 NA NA CASGVNYNEQFF TGTGCCAGCGGAGTGAACTACAATGAGCAGTTCTTC
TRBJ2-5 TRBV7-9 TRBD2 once CASSHPQVPLAERGETQYF TGTGCCAGCAGCCATCCCCAAGTCCCACTAGCGGAGAGGGGAGAGACCCAGTACTTC
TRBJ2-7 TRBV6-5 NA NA CASSYRRTQYEQYF TGCGCCAGCAGTTACCGTAGGACTCAATACGAGCAGTACTTC
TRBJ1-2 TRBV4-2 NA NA CASSPLGSLNYGYTF TGTGCCAGCAGCCCCCTGGGCAGCCTTAACTATGGCTACACCTTC
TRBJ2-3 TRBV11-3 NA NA CASSSRTGGTDTQYF TGTGCCAGCAGCTCCCGGACAGGAGGGACAGATACGCAGTATTTT
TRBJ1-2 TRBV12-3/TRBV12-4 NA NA CASSLVGEDGYTF TGTGCCAGCAGTTTAGTAGGAGAGGATGGCTACACCTTC
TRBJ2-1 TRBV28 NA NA CASSIRRFFSYNEQFF TGTGCCAGCAGTATTAGGAGGTTCTTCTCCTACAATGAGCAGTTCTTC
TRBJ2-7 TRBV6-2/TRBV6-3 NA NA CASSWSNEEVDEQYF TGTGCCAGCAGTTGGAGTAACGAGGAAGTCGACGAGCAGTACTTC
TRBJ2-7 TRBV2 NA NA CASRLQTTYEQYF TGTGCCAGCCGCTTACAGACTACCTACGAGCAGTACTTC
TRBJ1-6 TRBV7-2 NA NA CASSLEAGLNSPLHF TGTGCCAGCAGCTTAGAGGCAGGGTTAAATTCACCCCTCCACTTT
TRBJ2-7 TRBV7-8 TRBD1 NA CASSPRTGLLGYEQYF TGTGCCAGCAGCCCCCGGACAGGCCTTCTGGGCTACGAGCAGTACTTC
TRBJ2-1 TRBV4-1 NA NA CASSPGMGYNEQFF TGCGCCAGCAGCCCAGGGATGGGCTACAATGAGCAGTTCTTC
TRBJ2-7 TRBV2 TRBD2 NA CASTSLSGGSYEQYF TGTGCCAGCACCTCGCTTAGCGGGGGCTCCTACGAGCAGTACTTC
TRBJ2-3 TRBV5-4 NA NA CASNVESTDTQYF TGTGCCAGCAACGTGGAGAGCACAGATACGCAGTATTTT
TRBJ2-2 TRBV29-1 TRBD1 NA CSASPTGAGELFF TGCAGCGCTAGCCCGACAGGGGCCGGGGAGCTGTTTTTT
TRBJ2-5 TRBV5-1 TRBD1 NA CASSLVPPGQGGETQYF TGCGCCAGCAGCTTGGTGCCTCCGGGACAGGGGGGAGAGACCCAGTACTTC
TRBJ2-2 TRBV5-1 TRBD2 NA CASSPRLAGLNTGELFF TGCGCCAGCAGTCCGAGACTAGCGGGACTGAACACCGGGGAGCTGTTTTTT
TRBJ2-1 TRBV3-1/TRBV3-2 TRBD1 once CASSHPQGTNEQFF TGTGCCAGCAGCCACCCACAGGGGACCAATGAGCAGTTCTTC
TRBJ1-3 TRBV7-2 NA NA CASSLVRGNTIYF TGTGCCAGCAGCTTAGTACGGGGAAACACCATATATTTT
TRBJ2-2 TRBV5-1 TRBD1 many CASSGGQGDTGELFF TGCGCCAGCAGCGGAGGACAGGGGGACACCGGGGAGCTGTTTTTT
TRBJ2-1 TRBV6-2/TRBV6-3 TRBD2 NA CASSYSGTSGTYNEQFF TGTGCCAGCAGTTATTCCGGGACTAGCGGTACCTACAATGAGCAGTTCTTC
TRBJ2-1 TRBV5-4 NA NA CASSAGLGPYNEQFF TGTGCCAGCAGCGCGGGACTCGGACCTTACAATGAGCAGTTCTTC
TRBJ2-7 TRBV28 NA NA CASRFRGRSYEQYF TGTGCCAGCAGGTTTCGTGGGAGGTCCTACGAACAGTACTTC
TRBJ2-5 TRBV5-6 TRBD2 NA CASSFRLAGGETQYF TGTGCCAGCAGCTTCCGGCTAGCGGGTGGCGAGACCCAGTACTTC
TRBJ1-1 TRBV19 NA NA CASSIVWNTEAFF TGTGCCAGTAGTATAGTCTGGAACACTGAAGCTTTCTTT
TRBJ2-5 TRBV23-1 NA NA CASSQKRHPHDETQYF TGCGCCAGCAGTCAAAAGAGGCACCCCCACGATGAGACCCAGTACTTC
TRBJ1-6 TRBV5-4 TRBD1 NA CASSPGQGRPNSPLHF TGTGCCAGCAGCCCAGGACAGGGGCGTCCTAATTCACCCCTCCACTTT
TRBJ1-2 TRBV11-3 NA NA CASSLDRPYTF TGTGCCAGCAGCTTAGATCGTCCCTACACCTTC
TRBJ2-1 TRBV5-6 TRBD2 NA CASSLVGTSDEQFF TGTGCCAGCAGCTTGGTAGGGACTAGCGATGAGCAGTTCTTC
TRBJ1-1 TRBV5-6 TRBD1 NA CASSNRDRDQEAFF TGTGCCAGCAGCAACCGGGACAGGGATCAGGAAGCTTTCTTT
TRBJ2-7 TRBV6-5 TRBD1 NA CASSLTGTGAYEQYF TGTGCCAGCAGCCTAACCGGGACAGGGGCCTACGAGCAGTACTTC
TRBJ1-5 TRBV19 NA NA CASSISGFNQPQHF TGTGCCAGTAGTATAAGCGGATTCAATCAGCCCCAGCATTTT
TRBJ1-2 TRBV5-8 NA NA CASSHASGYTF TGTGCCAGCAGCCATGCGTCTGGCTACACCTTC
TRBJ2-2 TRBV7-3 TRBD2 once CASSQVGTRHTGELFF TGTGCCAGCAGCCAGGTCGGGACTAGACACACCGGGGAGCTGTTTTTT
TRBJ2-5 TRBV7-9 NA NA CASSLAGDAETQYF TGTGCCAGCAGCTTAGCGGGAGATGCGGAGACCCAGTACTTC
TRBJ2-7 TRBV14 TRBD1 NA CASSPTRTGLVYEQYF TGTGCCAGCAGCCCTACCCGGACAGGGTTGGTTTACGAGCAGTACTTC